A single T cell receptor beta chain is shown here with its context. These data belong to a study of blood T cell repertoires in COVID-19. Germline-derived CDR1 and CDR2 are KGHDR and SFDVKD. The J segment lost 6 bases and the V segment lost 5 bases, leaving 8 bases of the junction unmatched. The CDR3 consists of 15 residues. The table came from immunoSEQ multiplex PCR; TCRdb's copy has only in-frame clones and leaves some out. This table holds about 200,000 clones, around 92% found once. The specimen sequenced was PBMCs or T cells enriched from blood (not recorded which). The gene calls are TRBV24-1 and TRBJ1-1; 10 positions match TRBD1. This TCR was recovered from a woman under 30 who had recovered from COVID-19. CDR3 in amino acids: CATSGRDRGFAEAFF. The DNA of the CDR3 is TGTGCCACCAGTGGCCGGGACAGGGGATTCGCTGAAGCTTTCTTT.